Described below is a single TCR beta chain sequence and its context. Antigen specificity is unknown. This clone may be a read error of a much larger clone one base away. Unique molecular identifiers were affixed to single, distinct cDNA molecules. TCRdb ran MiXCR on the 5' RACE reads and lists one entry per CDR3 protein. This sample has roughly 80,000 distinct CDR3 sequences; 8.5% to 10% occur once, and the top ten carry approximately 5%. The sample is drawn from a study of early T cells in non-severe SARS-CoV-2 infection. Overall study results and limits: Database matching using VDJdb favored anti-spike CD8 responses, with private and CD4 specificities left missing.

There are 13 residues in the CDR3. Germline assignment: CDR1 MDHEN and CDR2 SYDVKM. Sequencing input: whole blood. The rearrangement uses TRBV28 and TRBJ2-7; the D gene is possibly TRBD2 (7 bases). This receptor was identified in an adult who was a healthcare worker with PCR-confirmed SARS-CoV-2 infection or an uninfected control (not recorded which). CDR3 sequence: CVSLQGGSYEQYF. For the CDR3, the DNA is TGTGTCTCCCTACAGGGAGGGTCCTACGAGCAGTACTTC.